Each of the 30 T cell receptor beta chains below was sequenced from the same sample in a study of OX40 agonist ivuxolimab in advanced cancers. The protocol was immunoSEQ multiplex PCR, while the TCRdb copy is restricted to in-frame clones and leaves out a portion. This sample has about 15,000 clones, with about 86% found just once. Material: CD4+ or CD8+ T cells sorted from blood, obtained in a trial of the OX40 agonist ivuxolimab. The source of these receptors is an adult with an advanced solid tumor such as melanoma, head and neck, liver or kidney cancer.

The chain joins TRBV27 to TRBJ2-5; 11 nucleotides agree with TRBD2. The ends lost 5 bases at V and 7 bases at J; junction bases unmatched: 9. The germline gives CDR1 MNHEY, CDR2 SMNVEV (reference sequence). The CDR3 runs 15 residues. The CDR3: CASSLGTSGPGTQYF. The CDR3 coding sequence is TGTGCCAGCAGTCTCGGGACTAGCGGCCCGGGGACCCAGTACTTC.

The rearrangement uses TRBV11-2 and TRBJ1-1, with a weak D call TRBD1 (5 bases). The length of the CDR3 is 19 residues. Germline V gene sequence: CDR1 SGHAT, CDR2 FQNNGV. The V end lost 4 bases, the J end lost 2 bases, and 26 bases lay between the germline ends. CDR3: CASSSSSFETGTLNTEAFF. The CDR3 DNA is TGTGCCAGCAGCTCCTCCTCTTTTGAAACCGGGACTCTCAACACTGAAGCTTTCTTT.

This chain connects TRBV5-4 to TRBJ2-1; 8 bases align to TRBD2. Trimming cost V 3 bases and J 2 bases; bases outside gene matches: 10. Germline CDR1 SGHNT, CDR2 YYREEE (reference sequence). This CDR3 spans 17 amino acids. CDR3: CASSSPAAGGTYNEQFF. The CDR3 DNA follows: TGTGCCAGCAGCTCCCCGGCGGCGGGGGGCACCTACAATGAGCAGTTCTTC. Variable domain in full (rest from reference TRBV5-4 and TRBJ2-1): ETGVTQSPTHLIKTRGQQVTLRCSSQSGHNTVSWYQQALGQGPQFIFQYYREEENGRGNFPPRFSGLQFPNYSSELNVNALELDDSALYLCASSSPAAGGTYNEQFFGPGTRLTVL.

V usage is TRBV7-6 and J usage is TRBJ1-3; D is possibly TRBD1 (6 bases). Germline loops: CDR1 SGHVS, CDR2 FNYEAQ. The CDR3 is 14 amino acids. V lost 1 base to trimming and J lost 7 bases, with 11 bases between them. The CDR3 loop reads CASSLGGQRNTIYF. The CDR3 coding sequence is TGTGCCAGCAGCTTAGGGGGGCAGAGGAACACCATATATTTT.

This chain links TRBV4-3 with TRBJ2-1, with D perhaps TRBD1 (7 bases). Trimming cost V 0 bases and J 1 base, with 10 bases left between them. The CDR3 sequence is 16 residues long. CDR1 LGHNA and CDR2 YSLEER come from the germline V gene. The CDR3 spells CASSQDQGGSYNEQFF. Written as DNA, the CDR3 is TGCGCCAGCAGCCAAGATCAGGGGGGATCCTACAATGAGCAGTTCTTC.

The chain couples TRBV4-1 to TRBJ1-5, with a possible D match to TRBD1 (6 bases). The germline CDR1 and CDR2 sequences are MGHRA and YSYEKL. V lost 0 bases, J lost 2 bases, and 11 bases lay in between. The CDR3 spans 16 residues. DNA for the CDR3: TGCGCCAGCAGCCAAGATGGGGGGCTGGGCAATCAGCCCCAGCATTTT. Residues: CASSQDGGLGNQPQHF.

This clone has only one observation. This chain uses TRBV25-1 with TRBJ1-2, with 8 nucleotides matching TRBD1. The germline gives CDR1 MGHDK, CDR2 SYGVNS. CDR3 size: 15 residues. Trimming took 2 bases from V and 4 from J; bases not matched to a gene: 6. The CDR3 DNA reads as TGTGCCAGCAGTGAAGGGAACAGGGGGAGCTATGGCTACACCTTC. Amino acid sequence: CASSEGNRGSYGYTF.

The chain joins TRBV5-5 to TRBJ2-7; D ambiguous. Per the germline V gene, CDR1 is SGHKS and CDR2 is YYEKEE (reference sequence). The CDR3 is made up of 11 amino acids. The germline V and J ends were trimmed by 6 bases and 6 bases, with 10 bases remaining between them. The CDR3 sequence is CASTSNSEQYF. CDR3 nucleotides: TGTGCCAGCACCTCCAACTCCGAGCAGTACTTC.

This sequence joins TRBV19 and TRBJ1-6, with a weak D call TRBD1 (5 bases). Germline CDR1 is LNHDA and CDR2 is SQIVND (reference sequence). Trimming stripped 7 bases from V and 6 bases from J, with 13 bases between. The CDR3 is 14 amino acids. For the CDR3, the DNA is TGTGCCAGTAAGAGCAGGGTTCCTAATTCACCCCTCCACTTT. Its protein product is CASKSRVPNSPLHF.

This sequence joins TRBV4-3 and TRBJ2-7; 8 bases fit TRBD1. Germline CDR1 LGHNA, CDR2 YSLEER. CDR3 length: 13 residues. Trimming at V came to 3 bases and at J to 5 bases, leaving 3 bases not matched to a gene. The CDR3 region has the DNA TGCGCCAGCAGCCAGACAGGGGTGAACGAGCAGTACTTC. Residues: CASSQTGVNEQYF.

In its sample, this clone was seen once. The chain employs TRBV5-6 and TRBJ1-4; TRBD1 might be the D (5 bases). This CDR3 has 15 residues. Looked up from germline, CDR1 is SGHDT and CDR2 is YYEEEE. V was cut by 3 bases and J by 3 bases, with 12 bases left in between. The CDR3 sequence is CASSYRTSPNEKLFF. The DNA for the CDR3 is TGTGCCAGCAGCTATCGGACAAGTCCTAATGAAAAACTGTTTTTT.

The V gene is TRBV5-4, the J gene TRBJ2-3, with TRBD2 matching over 7 bases. This CDR3 contains 15 residues. With V trimmed by 2 bases and J by 2 bases, 5 bases remained unmatched. Germline assignment: CDR1 SGHNT and CDR2 YYREEE (reference sequence). Written as DNA, the CDR3 is TGTGCCAGCAGCTTAGGGACTACCGACACAGATACGCAGTATTTT. Amino acids: CASSLGTTDTDTQYF. Complete variable domain (other parts from reference TRBV5-4 and TRBJ2-3): ETGVTQSPTHLIKTRGQQVTLRCSSQSGHNTVSWYQQALGQGPQFIFQYYREEENGRGNFPPRFSGLQFPNYSSELNVNALELDDSALYLCASSLGTTDTDTQYFGPGTRLTVL.

The J gene is TRBJ2-2, the V gene TRBV5-1; 9 bases line up with TRBD1. V dropped 4 bases and J dropped 1; count of bases not matched to a gene: 5. This CDR3 comprises 16 residues. CDR1 and CDR2 (germline): SGHRS, YFSETQ. CDR3 sequence: CASSPPGQGNTGELFF. The CDR3 DNA reads as TGCGCCAGCAGCCCACCGGGACAGGGGAACACCGGGGAGCTGTTTTTT.

The V gene is TRBV4-2, the J gene TRBJ1-5; 8 bases are a match to TRBD1. The CDR3 extends over 19 amino acids. Trimming took 1 base from V and 2 from J; bases not matched to a gene: 13. The germline gives CDR1 LGHNA, CDR2 YNFKEQ. CDR3 in DNA: TGTGCCAGCAGCCAAGGTAGGGGGGGGCAGGGGGCTGGCAATCAGCCCCAGCATTTT. Encoded protein: CASSQGRGGQGAGNQPQHF.

This clone showed up just a few times. J is TRBJ1-1 and V is TRBV19; 7 bases align to TRBD1. CDR3 size: 15 residues. CDR1 and CDR2 (germline): LNHDA, SQIVND (reference sequence). V gave up 3 bases and J gave up 1 base; unmatched junction bases: 5. For the CDR3, the DNA is TGTGCCAGTAGTATCTCCGGGACAGCGAACACTGAAGCTTTCTTT. Protein product: CASSISGTANTEAFF.

The rearrangement uses TRBV9 and TRBJ1-5; TRBD1 aligns across 8 bases. Germline assignment: CDR1 SGDLS and CDR2 YYNGEE. Germline trimming cut 0 bases from V and 4 bases from J; bases unmatched to any gene: 6. The CDR3 runs 16 residues. The CDR3 protein is CASSVVGTGSNQPQHF. CDR3 nucleotide sequence: TGTGCCAGCAGCGTAGTTGGGACAGGTTCTAATCAGCCCCAGCATTTT.

On this clone: One end of the junction is discordant with germline, which a read error may explain. This chain's CDR3 is CASSLASGGRETQYF. Written as DNA, the CDR3 is TGTGCTAGCAGCTTAGCTAGCGGTGGAAGGGAGACCCAGTACTTC. The chain is built from TRBV7-7 and TRBJ2-5, with TRBD2 matching 7 bases. The CDR3 spans 15 residues. Germline V gene data show CDR1 as SSHAT and CDR2 as FNYEAQ (reference sequence).

The rearrangement links TRBV7-2 to TRBJ1-3; possibly TRBD1 for D (6 bases). V was clipped by 3 bases and J by 0 bases, with 12 bases between them. CDR3 length: 16 amino acids. Germline CDR1 and CDR2: SGHTA and FQGNSA. CDR3 DNA: TGTGCCAGCAGCTTGGGGGGCAGGGCCTCTGGAAACACCATATATTTT. Amino acid sequence: CASSLGGRASGNTIYF. The whole variable domain, filled in from reference TRBV7-2 and TRBJ1-3, reads GAGVSQSPSNKVTEKGKDVELRCDPISGHTALYWYRQSLGQGLEFLIYFQGNSAPDKSGLPSDRFSAERTGGSVSTLTIQRTQQEDSAVYLCASSLGGRASGNTIYFGEGSWLTVV.

This chain uses TRBV6-1 with TRBJ2-7, with a possible D match to TRBD1 (6 bases). This CDR3 comprises 12 residues. V was pared by 4 bases and J by 8 bases, with 12 bases between. Germline V gene data show CDR1 as MNHNS and CDR2 as SASEGT. The CDR3 bases are TGTGCCAGCAGTGGGACAGTTCTAAAGCAGTACTTC. Translating it yields CASSGTVLKQYF.

The chain has TRBV19 and TRBJ2-7; D remains unclear. The V end lost 5 bases, the J end lost 7 bases, and 18 bases lay between the germline ends. Looked up from germline, CDR1 is LNHDA and CDR2 is SQIVND (reference sequence). The CDR3 loop spans 14 amino acids. The CDR3 coding sequence is TGTGCCAGTAGTCCAGGTCCGGCCTCGTGGGAGCAGTACTTC. Encoded protein: CASSPGPASWEQYF.

V and J are TRBV10-3 and TRBJ2-5; the match to TRBD2 covers 7 bases. V lost 4 bases, J lost 6 bases, and 11 bases stayed unmatched. The CDR3 is 15 amino acids. Germline CDR1 ENHRY, CDR2 SYGVKD. This CDR3 is CAISGERGPAQTQYF. The CDR3, as DNA: TGTGCCATCAGTGGGGAGCGGGGCCCCGCTCAGACCCAGTACTTC.

The rearrangement joins TRBV7-9 to TRBJ2-7, with a possible D match to TRBD2 (6 bases). V was cut by 1 base and J by 1 base, with 11 bases left in between. This CDR3 contains 15 residues. Looked up from germline, CDR1 is SEHNR and CDR2 is FQNEAQ (reference sequence). The CDR3 protein is CASSLGRGLSYEQYF. CDR3 DNA: TGTGCCAGCAGCTTAGGGCGGGGCCTATCCTACGAGCAGTACTTC.

The chain recombines TRBV29-1 with TRBJ1-1; D perhaps matches TRBD1 (5 bases). CDR3 length: 15 residues. Germline CDR1 and CDR2: SQVTM and ANQGSEA. V was clipped by 3 bases and J by 1 base, with 15 bases between them. The CDR3 loop is CSVDSSQGPNTEAFF. DNA of the CDR3: TGCAGCGTTGATTCATCCCAGGGCCCGAACACTGAAGCTTTCTTT.

The rearrangement uses TRBV6-5 and TRBJ1-1; TRBD1 agrees at 7 bases. CDR1 MNHEY and CDR2 SVGAGI come from the germline V gene. With V trimmed by 7 bases and J by 7 bases, 9 bases remained unmatched. CDR3 length: 13 amino acids. CDR3: CASIDRASVEAFF. The DNA of the CDR3 is TGTGCCAGCATCGACAGGGCCTCCGTTGAAGCTTTCTTT.

This clone was observed a single time. V is TRBV27 and J is TRBJ1-2; 10 nucleotides agree with TRBD1. The V gene's germline CDR1 is MNHEY and CDR2 SMNVEV (reference sequence). Trimming at V came to 6 bases and at J to 4 bases, leaving 5 bases not matched to a gene. The CDR3 contains 14 residues. Here the CDR3 DNA reads TGTGCCAGCAGAGGGACAGGGGAAGTCTATGGCTACACCTTC. It codes for CASRGTGEVYGYTF.

The gene calls are TRBV7-9 and TRBJ1-1, with D possibly TRBD1 on 6 matching bases. Trimming took 1 base from V and 6 from J, leaving 9 bases between them. Germline V gene lookup returns CDR1 SEHNR and CDR2 FQNEAQ (reference sequence). The CDR3 consists of 13 residues. CDR3 residues: CASSLEGGSEAFF. In nucleotides, the CDR3 is TGTGCCAGCAGCTTAGAGGGGGGCTCTGAAGCTTTCTTT.

The chain is built from TRBV19 and TRBJ2-5, with D maybe TRBD1 (6 bases). Germline assignment: CDR1 LNHDA and CDR2 SQIVND (reference sequence). This CDR3 has 13 amino acids. V was cut by 5 bases and J by 7 bases, with 14 bases left in between. CDR3 amino acids: CASSGGQGGTQYF. In DNA form, the CDR3 reads TGTGCCAGTAGTGGGGGCCAAGGGGGGACCCAGTACTTC.

V is TRBV2 and J is TRBJ1-2; D is unresolved. CDR1 is SNHLY and CDR2 is FYNNEI in the germline V gene. The CDR3 totals 13 residues. V lost 2 bases and J 8 bases, leaving 12 bases between the germline ends. The CDR3 here is CASSEKRATGYTF. Written as DNA, the CDR3 is TGTGCCAGCAGTGAAAAAAGGGCAACCGGCTACACCTTC.

The rearrangement uses TRBV7-8 and TRBJ2-3; no clear D. The CDR3 is made up of 12 amino acids. Germline values: CDR1 SGHVS, CDR2 FQNEAQ. The V end lost 1 base, the J end lost 4 bases, and 3 bases lay between the germline ends. CDR3 sequence reads: CASSLEADTQYF. The CDR3 DNA reads as TGTGCCAGCAGCTTAGAGGCAGATACGCAGTATTTT.

The chain has TRBV19 and TRBJ2-5, with D possibly matching TRBD2 (6 bases). Trimming stripped 4 bases from V and 2 bases from J, with 8 bases between. Germline V gene data show CDR1 as LNHDA and CDR2 as SQIVND (reference sequence). CDR3 length: 13 residues. CDR3 region: CASSTGLQETQYF. The CDR3 bases are TGTGCCAGTAGTACGGGACTTCAAGAGACCCAGTACTTC.